These T cell receptor beta chains were read from a single sample in a study of blood T cell repertoires in COVID-19. Libraries were prepared by immunoSEQ multiplex PCR; TCRdb keeps only in-frame clonotypes and omits some of them. The data contain 200,000 to 250,000 clones, roughly nine tenths of them singletons. Sequenced sample: PBMCs or T cells enriched from blood (not recorded which). The receptor source for this set is a woman aged 45 to 65 in a cohort exposed to, infected with or recovered from COVID-19 (not recorded which). Each CDR3 is given with its conserved first and last residue. Fields, in order: clone size, D gene, J gene, V gene, CDR3 protein, CDR3 DNA. D genes are given only for firm matches. Only some rows state a clone size, as once, few, many or a class for expanded clones.

>NA|NA|TRBJ2-1|TRBV5-1
CASSLGGGANYNEQFF
TGCGCCAGCAGCTTGGGGGGCGGGGCAAACTACAATGAGCAGTTCTTC
>NA|NA|TRBJ2-2|TRBV19
CASRTFGRGELFF
TGTGCCAGTCGTACGTTTGGGCGTGGGGAGCTGTTTTTT
>NA|NA|TRBJ2-7|TRBV7-8
CASSLQTVEQYF
TGTGCCAGCAGCCTACAGACCGTCGAGCAGTACTTC
>NA|TRBD2|TRBJ2-3|TRBV7-6
CASSSLAGSPTDTQYF
TGTGCCAGCAGCTCCCTAGCGGGGAGCCCCACAGATACGCAGTATTTT
>NA|TRBD1|TRBJ1-4|TRBV4-3
CASSQAQGGEKLFF
TGCGCCAGCAGCCAAGCTCAGGGGGGCGAAAAACTGTTTTTT
>NA|NA|TRBJ2-1|TRBV19
CASSYLFGPYNEQFF
TGTGCCAGTAGCTACCTTTTTGGGCCCTACAATGAGCAGTTCTTC
>few|TRBD2|TRBJ2-1|TRBV9
CASSVGAGGTRYEQFF
TGTGCCAGCAGCGTAGGTGCCGGGGGGACTAGGTATGAGCAGTTCTTC
>NA|NA|TRBJ1-3|TRBV7-8
CASSLVAHSGNTIYF
TGTGCCAGCAGCTTAGTAGCACACTCTGGAAACACCATATATTTT
>once|NA|TRBJ1-2|TRBV7-8
CASSSKQYGYTF
TGTGCCAGCAGCTCCAAACAGTATGGCTACACCTTC
>NA|TRBD1|TRBJ2-7|TRBV5-4
CASSLGQGAYEQYF
TGTGCCAGCAGCCTAGGACAGGGGGCCTACGAGCAGTACTTC
>few|NA|TRBJ1-3|TRBV2
CASSYSGNTIYF
TGTGCCAGCAGCTACTCTGGAAACACCATATATTTT
>NA|TRBD2|TRBJ2-2|TRBV5-1
CASSSGTIWDATGELFF
TGCGCCAGCAGCTCCGGGACTATCTGGGATGCTACCGGGGAGCTGTTTTTT
>NA|TRBD1|TRBJ1-5|TRBV10-3
CAISESQGPGYSNQPQHF
TGTGCCATCAGTGAGTCACAGGGGCCGGGGTATAGCAATCAGCCCCAGCATTTT
>NA|NA|TRBJ2-2|TRBV5-1
CASSFSANTGELFF
TGCGCCAGCAGCTTTTCGGCGAACACCGGGGAGCTGTTTTTT
>NA|TRBD1|TRBJ2-7|TRBV6-5
CASRIPGQGGYEQYF
TGTGCCAGCAGAATTCCGGGACAGGGGGGCTACGAGCAGTACTTC
>NA|NA|TRBJ1-2|TRBV5-1
CASSSGQGAPYGYTF
TGCGCCAGCAGCTCGGGCCAGGGCGCACCCTATGGCTACACCTTC
>once|NA|TRBJ1-1|TRBV5-1
CASSSSGVLNTEAFF
TGCGCCAGCAGCTCCTCAGGGGTACTGAATACTGAAGCTTTCTTT
>NA|TRBD2|TRBJ2-7|TRBV18
CASSPGLPSYEQYF
TGTGCCAGCTCACCGGGACTACCCTCCTACGAGCAGTACTTC
>once|NA|TRBJ1-2|TRBV4-3
CASSQEGGHLYGYTF
TGCGCCAGCAGCCAAGAAGGGGGACACCTCTATGGCTACACCTTC
>NA|TRBD2|TRBJ2-1|TRBV4-1
CASSQEGTSGNEQFF
TGCGCCAGCAGCCAAGAAGGGACTAGCGGCAATGAGCAGTTCTTC
>NA|NA|TRBJ1-2|TRBV29-1
CSVLIRDKNWYGYTF
TGCAGCGTCCTTATCCGGGACAAAAATTGGTATGGCTACACCTTC
>NA|TRBD2|TRBJ2-3|TRBV6-4
CASSKGRGGATDTQYF
TGTGCCAGCTCCAAGGGTCGCGGGGGGGCAACAGATACGCAGTATTTT
>once|TRBD2|TRBJ2-1|TRBV19
CASSPSGGVGEQFF
TGTGCCAGTAGTCCGAGCGGGGGGGTTGGTGAGCAGTTCTTC
>NA|NA|TRBJ1-2|TRBV3-1/TRBV3-2
CASSQAVGGGYTF
TGTGCCAGCAGCCAAGCAGTGGGGGGTGGCTACACCTTC
>few|NA|TRBJ1-2|TRBV19
CASRETGGYTF
TGTGCCAGTAGAGAGACGGGAGGCTACACCTTC
>NA|NA|TRBJ2-7|TRBV10-2
CASSTGNIYEQYF
TGCGCCAGCAGCACGGGGAATATCTACGAGCAGTACTTC
>NA|NA|TRBJ2-5|TRBV7-2
CASSLVSLRETQYF
TGTGCCAGCAGCTTAGTGTCGCTAAGAGAGACCCAGTACTTC
>NA|TRBD1|TRBJ2-7|TRBV15
CATSLLETGGAGEQYF
TGTGCCACCAGCCTGCTAGAGACAGGGGGCGCCGGGGAGCAGTACTTC
>NA|TRBD2|TRBJ2-7|TRBV18
CASSASGSTYEQYF
TGTGCCAGCTCAGCTAGCGGGTCCACCTACGAGCAGTACTTC